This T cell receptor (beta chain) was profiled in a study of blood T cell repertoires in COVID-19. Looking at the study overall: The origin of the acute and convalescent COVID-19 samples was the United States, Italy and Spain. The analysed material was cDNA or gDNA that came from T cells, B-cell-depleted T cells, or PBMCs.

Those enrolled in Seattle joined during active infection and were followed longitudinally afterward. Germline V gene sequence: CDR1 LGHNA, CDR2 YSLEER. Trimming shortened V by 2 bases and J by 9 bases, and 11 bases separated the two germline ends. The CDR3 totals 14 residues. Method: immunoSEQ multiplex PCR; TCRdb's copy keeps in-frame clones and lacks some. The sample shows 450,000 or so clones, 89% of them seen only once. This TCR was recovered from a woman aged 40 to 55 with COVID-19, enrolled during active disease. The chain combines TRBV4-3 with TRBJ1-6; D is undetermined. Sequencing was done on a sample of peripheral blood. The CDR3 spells CASSQTPGGSPLHF. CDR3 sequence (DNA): TGCGCCAGCAGCCAAACACCTGGTGGTTCACCCCTCCACTTT.